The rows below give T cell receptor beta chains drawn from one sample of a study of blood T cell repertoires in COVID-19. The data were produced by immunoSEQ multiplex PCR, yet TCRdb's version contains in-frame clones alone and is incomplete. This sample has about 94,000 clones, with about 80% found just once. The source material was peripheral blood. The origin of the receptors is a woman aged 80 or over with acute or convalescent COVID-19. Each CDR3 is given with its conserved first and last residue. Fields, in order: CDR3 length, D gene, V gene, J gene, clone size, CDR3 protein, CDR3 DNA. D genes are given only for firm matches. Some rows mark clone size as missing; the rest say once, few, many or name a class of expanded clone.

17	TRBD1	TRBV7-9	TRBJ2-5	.	CASSLFRRTGDQETQYF	TGTGCCAGCAGCTTGTTTAGAAGGACAGGCGACCAAGAGACCCAGTACTTC
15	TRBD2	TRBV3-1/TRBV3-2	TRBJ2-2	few	CASSRREGRDGELFF	TGTGCCAGCAGCCGTCGGGAGGGCCGTGACGGGGAGCTGTTTTTT
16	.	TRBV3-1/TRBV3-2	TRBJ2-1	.	CASSQVWGQARSEQFF	TGTGCCAGCAGCCAAGTATGGGGCCAAGCCCGCAGTGAGCAGTTCTTC
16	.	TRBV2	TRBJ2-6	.	CASSGQASGGANVLTF	TGTGCCAGCAGTGGACAGGCCTCGGGCGGGGCCAACGTCCTGACTTTC
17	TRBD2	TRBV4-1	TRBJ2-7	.	CASSKSLTSGAGYEQYF	TGCGCCAGCAGCAAGTCCCTAACTAGCGGAGCCGGCTACGAGCAGTACTTC
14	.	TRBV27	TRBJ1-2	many	CASGPIERAYGYTF	TGTGCCAGCGGGCCTATCGAGAGGGCCTATGGCTACACCTTC
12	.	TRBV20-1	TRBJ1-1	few	CSASEGGTEAFF	TGCAGTGCTAGTGAGGGGGGCACTGAAGCTTTCTTT
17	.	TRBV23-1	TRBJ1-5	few	CASSQSPGEGSNQPQHF	TGCGCCAGCAGTCAATCGCCGGGGGAAGGGAGCAATCAGCCCCAGCATTTT
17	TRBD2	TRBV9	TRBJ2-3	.	CASSVSGGPTSTDTQYF	TGTGCCAGCAGCGTCAGCGGGGGGCCGACTAGCACAGATACGCAGTATTTT
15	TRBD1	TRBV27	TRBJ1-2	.	CASRRMGQDIGGYTF	TGTGCCAGCAGACGAATGGGACAGGATATTGGTGGCTACACCTTC
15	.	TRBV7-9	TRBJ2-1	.	CASSLVPRPDNEQFF	TGTGCCAGCAGCTTAGTACCTAGACCCGACAATGAGCAGTTCTTC
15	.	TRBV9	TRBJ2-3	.	CASSPEGRNTDTQYF	TGTGCCAGCAGCCCGGAGGGCCGAAACACAGATACGCAGTATTTT
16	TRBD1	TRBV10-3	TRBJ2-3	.	CAISDPGQGAVDTQYF	TGTGCCATCAGTGACCCTGGACAGGGGGCAGTAGATACGCAGTATTTT
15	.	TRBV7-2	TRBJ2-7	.	CASSLGGGGGNEQYF	TGTGCCAGCAGCTTGGGTGGCGGAGGCGGGAACGAGCAGTACTTC
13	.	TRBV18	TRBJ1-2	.	CASSPGQNYGYTF	TGTGCCAGCTCACCTGGACAGAACTATGGCTACACCTTC
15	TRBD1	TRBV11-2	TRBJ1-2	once	CASSLGQGALYGYTF	TGTGCCAGCAGCTTGGGACAGGGGGCTCTCTATGGCTACACCTTC
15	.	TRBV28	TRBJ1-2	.	CASSETGGTNYGYTF	TGTGCCAGCAGTGAGACAGGAGGAACTAACTATGGCTACACCTTC
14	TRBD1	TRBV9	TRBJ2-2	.	CASSERGLGGELFF	TGTGCCAGCAGCGAAAGGGGGCTGGGCGGGGAGCTGTTTTTT
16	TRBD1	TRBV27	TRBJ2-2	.	CASSLYTGGDTGELFF	TGTGCCAGCAGTTTATATACAGGGGGCGACACCGGGGAGCTGTTTTTT
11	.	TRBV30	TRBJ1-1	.	CAWSRTAEAFF	TGTGCCTGGTCGCGAACAGCAGAAGCTTTCTTT
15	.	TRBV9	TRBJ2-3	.	CASSVTPGGADTQYF	TGTGCCAGCAGCGTGACCCCTGGAGGGGCAGATACGCAGTATTTT
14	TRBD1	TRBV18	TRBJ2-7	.	CASSPGTVSYEQYF	TGTGCCAGCTCACCAGGGACAGTATCTTACGAGCAGTACTTC
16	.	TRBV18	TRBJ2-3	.	CASSRGAPPSTDTQYF	TGTGCCAGCTCCCGTGGGGCGCCGCCGAGCACAGATACGCAGTATTTT
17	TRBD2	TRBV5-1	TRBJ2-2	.	CASSSLPGSAGSGELFF	TGCGCCAGCAGCTCACTCCCAGGCTCAGCGGGGTCCGGGGAGCTGTTTTTT
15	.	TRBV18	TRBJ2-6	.	CASSYGNSGANVLTF	TGTGCCAGCTCCTACGGGAACTCTGGGGCCAACGTCCTGACTTTC